The rows below give T cell receptor beta chains drawn from one sample of a study of OX40 agonist ivuxolimab in advanced cancers. Clones were read by immunoSEQ multiplex PCR, and TCRdb kept only the in-frame ones, dropping some. The table has 78,000 or so clones, more than 85% seen once. The starting material was CD4+ or CD8+ T cells sorted from blood, obtained in a trial of the OX40 agonist ivuxolimab. The receptors originated from an adult with an advanced solid tumor such as melanoma, head and neck, liver or kidney cancer. CDR3s include the opening cysteine and the closing phenylalanine or tryptophan. A D gene is named only where the DNA matches it firmly. Clone size is not always given. Where it is, it says once, few, many or a class for expanded clones.

d_call: TRBD1
v_call: TRBV30
j_call: TRBJ1-2
clone_size: NA
cdr3_nt: TGTGCCTGGCGTACAGGGGACGGCTACACCTTC
cdr3_aa: CAWRTGDGYTF

d_call: NA
v_call: TRBV7-9
j_call: TRBJ1-1
clone_size: NA
cdr3_nt: TGTGCCAGCAGCTTAAGCCCTACAGGTAGCACTGAAGCTTTCTTT
cdr3_aa: CASSLSPTGSTEAFF

d_call: NA
v_call: TRBV7-9
j_call: TRBJ2-7
clone_size: few
cdr3_nt: TGTGCCAGCAGCCAGAGTTCCTACGAGCAGTACTTC
cdr3_aa: CASSQSSYEQYF

d_call: NA
v_call: TRBV21-1
j_call: TRBJ2-7
clone_size: NA
cdr3_nt: TGTGCCAGCAGCAAACACAATCGAATAGCGGGAGCAGCCTACGAGCAGTACTTC
cdr3_aa: CASSKHNRIAGAAYEQYF

d_call: NA
v_call: TRBV9
j_call: TRBJ1-3
clone_size: NA
cdr3_nt: TGTGCCAGCGGTAGGGATCTCGGCCGCCCGGACACCATATATTTT
cdr3_aa: CASGRDLGRPDTIYF

d_call: TRBD1
v_call: TRBV6-5
j_call: TRBJ2-7
clone_size: NA
cdr3_nt: TGTGCCAGCAGTTACAGGGGGCAGGGCTACGAGCAGTACTTC
cdr3_aa: CASSYRGQGYEQYF

d_call: NA
v_call: TRBV18
j_call: TRBJ2-7
clone_size: NA
cdr3_nt: TGTGCCAGCTCACCACTGGCCGGAACCTACGAGCAGTACTTC
cdr3_aa: CASSPLAGTYEQYF

d_call: TRBD2
v_call: TRBV18
j_call: TRBJ2-1
clone_size: once
cdr3_nt: TGTGCCAGCTCAACATCGATAGCGGGGGATGAGCAGTTCTTC
cdr3_aa: CASSTSIAGDEQFF

d_call: NA
v_call: TRBV4-1
j_call: TRBJ1-5
clone_size: NA
cdr3_nt: TGCGCCAGCAGCCAAGATTATCCGGGTAATCAGCCCCAGCATTTT
cdr3_aa: CASSQDYPGNQPQHF

d_call: TRBD2
v_call: TRBV10-3
j_call: TRBJ2-7
clone_size: NA
cdr3_nt: TGTGCCATCAACCCGGGACTAGCGGTTAACGAGCAGTACTTC
cdr3_aa: CAINPGLAVNEQYF

d_call: NA
v_call: TRBV7-7
j_call: TRBJ2-5
clone_size: NA
cdr3_nt: TGTGCCAGCAGCTCGACATCGACAGGAGAGACCCAGTACTTC
cdr3_aa: CASSSTSTGETQYF

d_call: TRBD1
v_call: TRBV5-1
j_call: TRBJ1-1
clone_size: NA
cdr3_nt: TGCGCCAGCAGCGTTACGACAGGGTCCAACACTGAAGCTTTCTTT
cdr3_aa: CASSVTTGSNTEAFF

d_call: TRBD1
v_call: TRBV18
j_call: TRBJ1-5
clone_size: NA
cdr3_nt: TGTGCCAGCTCACCGGGGACAGGGGGTGACAATCAGCCCCAGCATTTT
cdr3_aa: CASSPGTGGDNQPQHF

d_call: NA
v_call: TRBV4-3
j_call: TRBJ2-7
clone_size: NA
cdr3_nt: TGCGCCAGCAGCCAAGATTCGGGTTGGTACTACGAGCAGTACTTC
cdr3_aa: CASSQDSGWYYEQYF

d_call: NA
v_call: TRBV6-5
j_call: TRBJ1-2
clone_size: NA
cdr3_nt: TGTGCCAGCAGTTACTCCGGGGGTGGTGGCTACACCTTC
cdr3_aa: CASSYSGGGGYTF

d_call: NA
v_call: TRBV5-1
j_call: TRBJ2-7
clone_size: NA
cdr3_nt: TGCGCCAGCCCTAGTCGGGACTACGAGCAGTACTTC
cdr3_aa: CASPSRDYEQYF

d_call: NA
v_call: TRBV5-1
j_call: TRBJ2-1
clone_size: NA
cdr3_nt: TGCGCCAGCAGCGCCCCAAAGGTGGAGGGCCCTAGACCGTACAATGAGCAGTTCTTC
cdr3_aa: CASSAPKVEGPRPYNEQFF

d_call: NA
v_call: TRBV6-5
j_call: TRBJ1-6
clone_size: NA
cdr3_nt: TGTGCCAGCAGTTACTCGGGGGGTGATTCACCCCTCCACTTT
cdr3_aa: CASSYSGGDSPLHF

d_call: TRBD2
v_call: TRBV6-5
j_call: TRBJ2-1
clone_size: NA
cdr3_nt: TGTGCCAGCAGTTACTCCAAAGCGGGAGGGCCATATGAGCAGTTCTTC
cdr3_aa: CASSYSKAGGPYEQFF

d_call: TRBD2
v_call: TRBV28
j_call: TRBJ2-7
clone_size: once
cdr3_nt: TGTGCCAGCAGTAGTGGAGGGACTAGAGTCCCCTACGAGCAGTACTTC
cdr3_aa: CASSSGGTRVPYEQYF

d_call: NA
v_call: TRBV7-2
j_call: TRBJ1-6
clone_size: NA
cdr3_nt: TGTGCCAGCAGCTTATCTGGATTGTATAATTCACCCCTCCACTTT
cdr3_aa: CASSLSGLYNSPLHF

d_call: NA
v_call: TRBV5-1
j_call: TRBJ2-7
clone_size: NA
cdr3_nt: TGCGCCAGCAGCTTGGAACCGCTTACCTACGAGCAGTACTTC
cdr3_aa: CASSLEPLTYEQYF

d_call: TRBD2
v_call: TRBV7-9
j_call: TRBJ2-7
clone_size: NA
cdr3_nt: TGTGCCAGCAGCTACCCGGCTAGCGGGAGGGCGGCCCCTGACGAGCAGTACTTC
cdr3_aa: CASSYPASGRAAPDEQYF

d_call: TRBD2
v_call: TRBV5-1
j_call: TRBJ2-2
clone_size: NA
cdr3_nt: TGCGCCAGCAGCTTGGCCAGCGGGGAATCCGGGGAGCTGTTTTTT
cdr3_aa: CASSLASGESGELFF

d_call: NA
v_call: TRBV6-1
j_call: TRBJ2-7
clone_size: once
cdr3_nt: TGTGCCAGCAGTCCTCCGTCGTCGTCCGAGCAGTACTTC
cdr3_aa: CASSPPSSSEQYF

d_call: TRBD2
v_call: TRBV5-5
j_call: TRBJ2-7
clone_size: NA
cdr3_nt: TGTGCCAGCAGCTCCGCTAGCGGTACAAGCTACGAGCAGTACTTC
cdr3_aa: CASSSASGTSYEQYF

d_call: NA
v_call: TRBV11-2
j_call: TRBJ2-1
clone_size: once
cdr3_nt: TGTGCCAGCAGCTTAGAGCAGGGCCGGAATGAGCAGTTCTTC
cdr3_aa: CASSLEQGRNEQFF

d_call: NA
v_call: TRBV11-3
j_call: TRBJ2-3
clone_size: NA
cdr3_nt: TGTGCCAGCAGCTTTAAGGAGGGGAAGAAACCCACAGATACGCAGTATTTT
cdr3_aa: CASSFKEGKKPTDTQYF

d_call: TRBD2
v_call: TRBV29-1
j_call: TRBJ2-3
clone_size: NA
cdr3_nt: TGCAGCGGCGGGACTAGCGAATCAGATACGCAGTATTTT
cdr3_aa: CSGGTSESDTQYF

d_call: NA
v_call: TRBV19
j_call: TRBJ1-1
clone_size: NA
cdr3_nt: TGTGCCAGTAGTCGGGGGGCTCCGGGCACTGAAGCTTTCTTT
cdr3_aa: CASSRGAPGTEAFF

d_call: TRBD1
v_call: TRBV19
j_call: TRBJ2-7
clone_size: NA
cdr3_nt: TGTGCCACCAGACGACAGGGGGGGTACGAGCAGTACTTC
cdr3_aa: CATRRQGGYEQYF

d_call: TRBD1
v_call: TRBV2
j_call: TRBJ1-4
clone_size: NA
cdr3_nt: TGTGCCAGCAGTCGGGGACAGGGTGTTCAAAAACTGTTTTTT
cdr3_aa: CASSRGQGVQKLFF

d_call: NA
v_call: TRBV14
j_call: TRBJ2-2
clone_size: NA
cdr3_nt: TGTGCCAGCAGCCAAGCAGGAGTTGACACCGGGGAGCTGTTTTTT
cdr3_aa: CASSQAGVDTGELFF

d_call: TRBD2
v_call: TRBV18
j_call: TRBJ2-1
clone_size: NA
cdr3_nt: TGTGCCAGCTCACTAGAGGGACTAGCACAGAACAATGAGCAGTTCTTC
cdr3_aa: CASSLEGLAQNNEQFF

d_call: NA
v_call: TRBV30
j_call: TRBJ2-2
clone_size: NA
cdr3_nt: TGTGCCTGGAGGAGTGGAGGAGGCACCGGGGAGCTGTTTTTT
cdr3_aa: CAWRSGGGTGELFF

d_call: TRBD2
v_call: TRBV29-1
j_call: TRBJ2-1
clone_size: NA
cdr3_nt: TGCAGCGTTAGGACTAGCGGGATCCAGCAGTTCTTC
cdr3_aa: CSVRTSGIQQFF

d_call: TRBD2
v_call: TRBV5-1
j_call: TRBJ2-7
clone_size: NA
cdr3_nt: TGCGCCAGCAGCCCACTAGCGGGAGACGAGCAGTACTTC
cdr3_aa: CASSPLAGDEQYF

d_call: TRBD2
v_call: TRBV30
j_call: TRBJ2-7
clone_size: NA
cdr3_nt: TGTGCCTGGAGCGCCTGGAGGGGGGTTGGCGGGAGGGGCGAGCAGTACTTC
cdr3_aa: CAWSAWRGVGGRGEQYF

d_call: NA
v_call: TRBV6-5
j_call: TRBJ2-7
clone_size: NA
cdr3_nt: TGTGCCAGCGCCCGTCGGCAGAATTCCTACGAGCAGTACTTC
cdr3_aa: CASARRQNSYEQYF

d_call: NA
v_call: TRBV5-5
j_call: TRBJ2-6
clone_size: NA
cdr3_nt: TGTGCCAGCAGCTTGGATGTCGCTGGGGCCAACGTCCTGACTTTC
cdr3_aa: CASSLDVAGANVLTF